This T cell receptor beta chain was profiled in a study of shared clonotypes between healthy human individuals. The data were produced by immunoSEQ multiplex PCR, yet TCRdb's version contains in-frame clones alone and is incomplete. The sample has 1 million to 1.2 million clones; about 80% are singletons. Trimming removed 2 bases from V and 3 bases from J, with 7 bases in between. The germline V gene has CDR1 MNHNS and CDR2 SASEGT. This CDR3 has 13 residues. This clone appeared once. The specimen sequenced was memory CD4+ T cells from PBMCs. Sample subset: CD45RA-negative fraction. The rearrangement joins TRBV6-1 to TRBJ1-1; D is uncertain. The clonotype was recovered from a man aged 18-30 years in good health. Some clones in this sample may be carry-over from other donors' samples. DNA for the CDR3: TGTGCCAGCAGTGAACACCGAGACACTGAAGCTTTCTTT. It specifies CASSEHRDTEAFF.